A single sample is the source of the 7 T cell receptor beta chains below, sequenced in a study of T cells in Graves' hyperthyroidism and ophthalmopathy (dated by TCRdb to about 2019). Library creation used multiplex PCR. The reads were generated on an Illumina HiSeq 2000. Amplification of TCR beta CDR3 regions was carried out from RNA transcripts. The TCR CDR3 was subjected to a first round of RT-PCR using the HTBI primer set and the Qiagen OneStep RT-PCR kit. TCRdb reprocessed the public reads (quality trimming at Q25 with fastp, clone calling with MiXCR) and kept in-frame beta chains. Here each entry gathers all rows of one CDR3 protein and keeps the most common genes and DNA. For this sample there are roughly 630,000 distinct CDR3 sequences; 15% to 18% appear just once. The ten largest clones capture around 7.8% of the sample. The sample comprised blood. The receptor set was obtained from a woman aged 25 to 45 with Graves' hyperthyroidism.

This clonotype was observed at least ten times. J is TRBJ2-7 and V is TRBV6-2 or TRBV6-3; D possibly corresponds to TRBD2 (5 bases). There are 13 residues in the CDR3. Germline V gene sequence: CDR1 MNHEY, CDR2 SVGEGT. The V gene lost 4 bases and the J gene lost 3 bases, with 10 bases spanning the gap. The CDR3 region has the DNA TGTGCCAGCAGTTGGACTTCAGTCTACGAGCAGTACTTC. Amino acids: CASSWTSVYEQYF.

This clonotype was picked up many times. The rearrangement joins TRBV20-1 to TRBJ2-7; the match to TRBD2 covers 11 bases. V shed 0 bases and J 3 bases; nucleotides not matched to a gene: 4. The V gene's germline CDR1 is DFQATT and CDR2 SNEGSKA (reference sequence). The CDR3 contains 15 residues. The DNA for the CDR3 is TGCAGTGCTAGAGAGGCCCTAGCGGGAGGCTACGAGCAGTACTTC. Translation: CSAREALAGGYEQYF.

The chain links TRBV7-6 to TRBJ2-7, with 7 bases fitting TRBD1. CDR1 and CDR2 (germline): SGHVS, FNYEAQ. The junction had 11 bases not matched to a gene; V was cut back by 1 base and J by 2 bases. The length of the CDR3 is 17 residues. The CDR3 DNA sequence: TGTGCCAGCAGCTTAGTCCGCGAGGGGGCTGAAACCTACGAGCAGTACTTC. Encoded protein: CASSLVREGAETYEQYF.

The V and J genes are TRBV12-3 or TRBV12-4 and TRBJ1-1; 7 bases align to TRBD1. Unmatched junction bases numbered 12, after V lost 8 bases and J lost 6 bases. There are 14 residues in the CDR3. CDR3 nucleotide sequence: TGTGCCAGCGGTTCCGACAGGGATGGGGCTGAAGCTTTCTTT. Translated, it gives CASGSDRDGAEAFF.

This chain links TRBV18 with TRBJ2-2; TRBD1 or TRBD2 may be the D gene (5 bases each). The CDR3 length is 14 residues. V gave up 3 bases and J gave up 1 base, with 6 bases separating them. Germline CDR1 KGHSH, CDR2 LQKENI. The CDR3, as DNA: TGTGCCAGCTCACCGGGACGGAACACCGGGGAGCTGTTTTTT. Translated, it gives CASSPGRNTGELFF. Drawing the rest from reference TRBV18 and TRBJ2-2, the complete variable domain is NAGVMQNPRHLVRRRGQEARLRCSPMKGHSHVYWYRQLPEEGLKFMVYLQKENIIDESGMPKERFSAEFPKEGPSILRIQQVVRGDSAAYFCASSPGRNTGELFFGEGSRLTVL.

The chain joins TRBV27 to TRBJ2-3; 8 bases map to TRBD2. CDR1 MNHEY and CDR2 SMNVEV come from the germline V gene (reference sequence). V dropped 7 bases and J dropped 5; count of bases not matched to a gene: 14. The CDR3 runs to 16 residues. CDR3 coding DNA: TGTGCCAGCACCCTTTTCGCGGGAGCGGGAGAAGATACGCAGTATTTT. Residues: CASTLFAGAGEDTQYF.

The rearrangement uses TRBV20-1 and TRBJ2-1, with 14 nucleotides matching TRBD2. After removal of 5 bases from V and 7 bases from J, the junction contained 7 bases not matched to a gene. Germline lookup yields CDR1 DFQATT and CDR2 SNEGSKA (reference sequence). There are 15 residues in the CDR3. The CDR3 sequence: CSAWTSGRRVNEQFF. Written as DNA, the CDR3 is TGCAGTGCTTGGACTAGCGGGAGGAGGGTGAATGAGCAGTTCTTC.